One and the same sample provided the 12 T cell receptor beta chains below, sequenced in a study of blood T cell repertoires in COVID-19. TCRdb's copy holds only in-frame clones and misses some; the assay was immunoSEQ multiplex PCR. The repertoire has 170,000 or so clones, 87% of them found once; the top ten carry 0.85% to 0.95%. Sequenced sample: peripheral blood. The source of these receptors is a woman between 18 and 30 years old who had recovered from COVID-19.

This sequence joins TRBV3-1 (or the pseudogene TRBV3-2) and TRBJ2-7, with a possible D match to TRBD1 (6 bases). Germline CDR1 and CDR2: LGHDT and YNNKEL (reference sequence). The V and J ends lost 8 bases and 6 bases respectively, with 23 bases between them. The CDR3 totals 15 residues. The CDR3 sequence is CASGGTVGARGEQYF. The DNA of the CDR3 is TGTGCCAGCGGGGGCACTGTCGGGGCTAGGGGCGAGCAGTACTTC.

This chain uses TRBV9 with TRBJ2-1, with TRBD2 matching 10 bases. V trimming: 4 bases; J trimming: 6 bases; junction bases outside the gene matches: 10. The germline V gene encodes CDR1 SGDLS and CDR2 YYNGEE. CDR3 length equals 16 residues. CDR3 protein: CASSPPASGRGNEQFF. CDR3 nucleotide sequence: TGTGCCAGCAGCCCCCCGGCTAGCGGGAGAGGCAATGAGCAGTTCTTC.

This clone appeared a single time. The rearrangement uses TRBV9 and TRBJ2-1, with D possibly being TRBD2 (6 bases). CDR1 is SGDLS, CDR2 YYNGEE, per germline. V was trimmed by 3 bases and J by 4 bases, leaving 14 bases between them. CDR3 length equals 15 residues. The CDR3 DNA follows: TGTGCCAGCAGCGCATCGGGAGAAGTTTACAATGAGCAGTTCTTC. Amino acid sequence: CASSASGEVYNEQFF.

CDR3 coding DNA: TGTGCCTGGAGTTCAGGGGGAGCCTCATCAGATACGCAGTATTTT. This gives the protein CAWSSGGASSDTQYF. This chain joins TRBV30 and TRBJ2-3; 7 nucleotides line up with TRBD1. Germline V gene data show CDR1 as GTSNPN and CDR2 as SVGIG (reference sequence). The CDR3 loop spans 15 amino acids. V lost 2 bases to trimming and J lost 4 bases; unmatched junction nucleotides: 9.

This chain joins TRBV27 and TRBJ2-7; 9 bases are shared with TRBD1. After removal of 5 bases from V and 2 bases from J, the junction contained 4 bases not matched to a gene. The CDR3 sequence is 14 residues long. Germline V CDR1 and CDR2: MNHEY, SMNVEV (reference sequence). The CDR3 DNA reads TGTGCCAGCAGTGCTCGACAGGGGGCCTACGAGCAGTACTTC. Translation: CASSARQGAYEQYF.

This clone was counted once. The CDR3 nucleotides are TGCAGCGTTGAATCTGGGGGGGGTAGGTTCTTC. Protein sequence: CSVESGGGRFF. The rearrangement uses TRBV29-1 and TRBJ2-1; the match to TRBD2 covers 7 bases. Looked up from germline, CDR1 is SQVTM and CDR2 is ANQGSEA. The CDR3 is 11 amino acids. With 2 bases clipped from V and 15 bases from J, the junction kept 7 bases outside the gene matches.

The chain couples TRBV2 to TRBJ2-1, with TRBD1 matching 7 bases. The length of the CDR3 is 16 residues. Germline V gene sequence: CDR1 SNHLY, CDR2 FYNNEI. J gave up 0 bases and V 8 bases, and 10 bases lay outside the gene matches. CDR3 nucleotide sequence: TGTGCCAGCGGTCCCTTGGGACAGCTCTCCTACAATGAGCAGTTCTTC. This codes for CASGPLGQLSYNEQFF.

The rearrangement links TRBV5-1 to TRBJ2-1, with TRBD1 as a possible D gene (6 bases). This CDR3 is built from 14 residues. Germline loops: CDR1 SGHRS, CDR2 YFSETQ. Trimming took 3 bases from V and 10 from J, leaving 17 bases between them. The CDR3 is CASSYGTTLSEQFF. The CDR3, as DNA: TGCGCCAGCAGCTATGGGACAACTCTGTCGGAGCAGTTCTTC.

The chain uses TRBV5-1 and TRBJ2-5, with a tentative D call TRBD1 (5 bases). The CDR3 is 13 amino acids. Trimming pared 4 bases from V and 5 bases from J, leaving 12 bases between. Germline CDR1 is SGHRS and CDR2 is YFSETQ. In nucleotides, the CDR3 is TGCGCCAGCAGCCGCGACAGATACGAGACCCAGTACTTC. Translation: CASSRDRYETQYF.

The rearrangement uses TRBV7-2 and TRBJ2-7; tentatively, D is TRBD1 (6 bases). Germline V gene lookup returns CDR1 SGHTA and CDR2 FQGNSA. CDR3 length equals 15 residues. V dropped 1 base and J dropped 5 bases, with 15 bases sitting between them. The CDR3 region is CASSLGRGGLNEQYF. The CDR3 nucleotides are TGTGCCAGCAGCTTAGGCAGGGGCGGGCTGAACGAGCAGTACTTC.

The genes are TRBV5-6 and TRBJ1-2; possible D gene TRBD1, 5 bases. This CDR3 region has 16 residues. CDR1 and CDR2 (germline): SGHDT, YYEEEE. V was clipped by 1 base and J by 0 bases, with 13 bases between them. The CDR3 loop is CASSLIPAGPNYGYTF. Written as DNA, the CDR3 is TGTGCCAGCAGCTTGATCCCCGCGGGGCCTAACTATGGCTACACCTTC.

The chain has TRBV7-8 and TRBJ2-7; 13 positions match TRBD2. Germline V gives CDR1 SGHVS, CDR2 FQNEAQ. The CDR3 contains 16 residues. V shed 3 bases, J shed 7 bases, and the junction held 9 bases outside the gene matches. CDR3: CASSFGGLAGVGEQYV. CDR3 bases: TGTGCCAGCAGCTTTGGTGGACTAGCGGGAGTGGGTGAGCAGTACGTC.